This T cell receptor (beta chain) is drawn from a study of OX40 agonist ivuxolimab in advanced cancers. Some background on the complete study: Ivuxolimab, which targeted the costimulatory receptor OX40 (CD134), was an agonistic, fully human IgG2 monoclonal antibody. Prior anti-PD-1, anti-PD-L1 or anti-CTLA-4 therapy was permitted, and 40% to 50% of dose-escalation patients had received checkpoint inhibitors. Peripheral TCRbeta sequencing was intended to test whether TCR sequence diversity was altered and clonal T-cell expansion was caused by ivuxolimab. Of the roughly 54 patients in dose escalation, some 19 had hepatocellular carcinoma, around 15 had melanoma, 9 had renal cell carcinoma and 9 had head and neck cancer. Partial responses occurred in three dose-escalation patients: two with cutaneous melanoma and one with hepatocellular carcinoma. The paper covers the monotherapy dose-escalation part of the phase I ivuxolimab trial, which included N of about 50 patients. Intravenous ivuxolimab was administered to patients every 2 weeks at six dose levels: 0.01, 0.1, 0.3, 1.5, 3 and 10 mg/kg. A male proportion of roughly 80% and a mean age of about 60 years, ranging from 23 to 79, were recorded for the dose-escalation cohort. What the authors observed across the whole study: Low levels of normalized T-cell clonal expansion were also seen in some patients who did not respond. In the 0.1-3.0 mg/kg groups, partial responders were among the patients with the lowest normalized peripheral clonal expansion, particularly in CD8+ T cells. After ivuxolimab, more expanded clones were found on average in CD8+ T cells than in CD4+ T cells. At doses of 0.1 to 3.0 mg/kg, clonal expansion of both CD4+ and CD8+ blood T cells was observed from baseline to week 6. The antigen specificity of the peripheral T cells that underwent clonal expansion was not determined.

The trial excluded patients who had a history of autoimmune disease or who were on systemic immunosuppression. Peripheral blood for TCR sequencing was collected from all dose cohorts at baseline, on cycle 4 day 1, and on cycle 7 day 1. Samples came from an open-label, multicenter, first-in-human phase I dose-escalation trial of ivuxolimab. Adults with locally advanced or metastatic melanoma, renal cell, hepatocellular, or head and neck squamous cell carcinoma were enrolled in the trial. Before TCR sequencing, CD4+ and CD8+ T cells were separately sorted from peripheral blood. Comments on this clone: No cognate antigen has been identified for it. One base away there is no much larger clone; base qualities are not given.

The CDR1 and CDR2 encoded by the germline V gene (reference sequence) are LNHDA and SQIVND. From cysteine to phenylalanine, the CDR3 is 19 amino acids long. Only CDR3 DNA is held: 57 bases, read in frame from base 1. V lost 2 bases and J lost 2 bases, and the count of bases not matched to a germline gene is 7. Genomic DNA was isolated from the sorted cells so that the TCRbeta CDR3 region could be sequenced. TCRbeta CDR3 regions were sequenced using the immunoSEQ Assay. TCRdb retrieved this table from immuneACCESS and kept in-frame rearrangements only. Not all clones are present; in checked studies, unresolved V genes account for under half, and no reason is known for the remainder. In all, the sample holds roughly 67,000 clones, and roughly four fifths of those were seen once. The top ten clones comprise 5.5% to 6% of the sample.

The source of this sequence is an adult with an advanced solid tumor such as melanoma, head and neck, liver or kidney cancer. The chain joins TRBV19 to TRBJ2-1; 15 of the junction bases match TRBD2. The sample in question was CD4+ or CD8+ T cells sorted from blood, obtained in a trial of the OX40 agonist ivuxolimab. The DNA is TGTGCCAGTAGTATACTACTGGGACTAGCGGGAGGCGCCTACAATGAGCAGTTCTTC. It translates as CASSILLGLAGGAYNEQFF.